This T cell receptor (beta chain) was observed in a study of monozygotic twins with inflammatory bowel disease. The study, taken as a whole, reports: Lower sharing of clonotypes with other individuals was seen in IBD patients than in healthy twins. This was most marked in patients showing signs of disease activity.

About this clonotype: The antigen remains undetermined.

UMIs with a 6-nucleotide sample barcode were added by template switching. TCRdb re-called the 5' RACE reads and catalogs CDR3 proteins one per entry, DNA excluded. The sample table sets out around 400,000 distinct CDR3 sequences. This TCR came from a human donor with ulcerative colitis or Crohn's disease, or a healthy co-twin of an affected twin (not recorded which). The sequenced sample was blood.

CDR3 residues: CASSPGLAGGPRTQYF. V gene TRBV3-1 combines with J gene TRBJ2-5; lacking DNA, the TRBD2 call made by TCRdb goes unchecked. CDR1 LGHDT and CDR2 YNNKEL come from the germline V gene (reference sequence). CDR3 length: 16 amino acids.